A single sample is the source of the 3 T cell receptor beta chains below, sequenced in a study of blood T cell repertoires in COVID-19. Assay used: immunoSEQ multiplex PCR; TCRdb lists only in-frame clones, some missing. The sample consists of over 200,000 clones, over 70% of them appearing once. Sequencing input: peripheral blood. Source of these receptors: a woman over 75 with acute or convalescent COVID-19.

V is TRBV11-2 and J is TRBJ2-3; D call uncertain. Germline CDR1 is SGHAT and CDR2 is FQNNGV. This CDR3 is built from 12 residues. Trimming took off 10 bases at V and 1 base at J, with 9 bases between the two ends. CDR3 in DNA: TGTGCCACTAAAACGCGCACAGATACGCAGTATTTT. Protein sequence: CATKTRTDTQYF.

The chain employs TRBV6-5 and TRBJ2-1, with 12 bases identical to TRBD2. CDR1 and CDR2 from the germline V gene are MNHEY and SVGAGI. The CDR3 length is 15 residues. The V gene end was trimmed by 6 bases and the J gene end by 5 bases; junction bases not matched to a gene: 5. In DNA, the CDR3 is TGTGCCAGCAGGCTAGCGGGGGGGCCTCACAATGAGCAGTTCTTC. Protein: CASRLAGGPHNEQFF.

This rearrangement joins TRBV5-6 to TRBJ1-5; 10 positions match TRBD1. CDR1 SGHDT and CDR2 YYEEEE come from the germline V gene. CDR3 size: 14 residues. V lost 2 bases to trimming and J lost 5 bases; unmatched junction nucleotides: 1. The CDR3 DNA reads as TGTGCCAGCAGCTTAGGACAGGGGGATCAGCCCCAGCATTTT. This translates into CASSLGQGDQPQHF.